Listed below are T cell receptor beta chains from one sample, sequenced in a study of T cells expressing NK-cell markers. Reanalyzing the 5' RACE reads, TCRdb keeps one entry per CDR3 protein, without DNA. In all, the sample yields 250,000 to 300,000 distinct CDR3 sequences. The sample was blood T cells: a sorted CD56 or NKG2C T cell subset, CD4+ or CD8+ T cells, or bulk PBMC T cells (not recorded which). These receptors came from a woman between 18 and 69 years old in good health. The CDR3 runs from the conserved cysteine through the conserved F or W.

j_gene,v_gene,CDR3aa
TRBJ1-4,TRBV20-1,CSASEGIGGEKLFF
TRBJ1-5,TRBV9,CASSVGDGHQPQHF
TRBJ1-5,TRBV6-1,CASRDRGGLPQHF
TRBJ2-3,TRBV20-1,CSAARGGRTDTQYF
TRBJ2-1,TRBV9,CASRSGLAGVNEQFF
TRBJ2-1,TRBV5-4,CASSPSASSYNEQFF
TRBJ1-4,TRBV6-1,CASSGSSGASTNEKLFF
TRBJ1-1,TRBV12-3/TRBV12-4,CASSPLSRANTEAFF
TRBJ1-1,TRBV12-3/TRBV12-4,CASSPGPGRMPTEAFF
TRBJ2-3,TRBV4-1,CASSQVGLSTDTQYF
TRBJ2-7,TRBV6-5,CASSYQYEQYF
TRBJ1-1,TRBV6-1,CASRTGNTEAFF
TRBJ2-5,TRBV5-4,CASSNDYVGKTQYF
TRBJ2-7,TRBV12-3/TRBV12-4,CASSNWDSHEQYF
TRBJ2-7,TRBV29-1,CSVCRDTSVYEQYF
TRBJ2-1,TRBV11-2,CASSLGTGFEQFF
TRBJ1-3,TRBV7-2,CASSLEGAAGNTIYF
TRBJ2-2,TRBV6-1,CASSPDWNTGELFF
TRBJ2-5,TRBV5-6,CASSIEETQYF
TRBJ2-1,TRBV12-3/TRBV12-4,CASSFRGLAGVGNEQFF
TRBJ2-5,TRBV10-1,CASSPGQVMRETQYF
TRBJ2-5,TRBV29-1,CSDRGQETQYF
TRBJ2-3,TRBV11-2,CASSPRAGPDTQYF
TRBJ2-5,TRBV2,CASTRTGIETQYF
TRBJ2-7,TRBV14,CASSQDDTGDEQYF
TRBJ1-1,TRBV20-1,CSAKYGGTEAFF
TRBJ2-4,TRBV3-1,CASSPWPSAKKNIQYF